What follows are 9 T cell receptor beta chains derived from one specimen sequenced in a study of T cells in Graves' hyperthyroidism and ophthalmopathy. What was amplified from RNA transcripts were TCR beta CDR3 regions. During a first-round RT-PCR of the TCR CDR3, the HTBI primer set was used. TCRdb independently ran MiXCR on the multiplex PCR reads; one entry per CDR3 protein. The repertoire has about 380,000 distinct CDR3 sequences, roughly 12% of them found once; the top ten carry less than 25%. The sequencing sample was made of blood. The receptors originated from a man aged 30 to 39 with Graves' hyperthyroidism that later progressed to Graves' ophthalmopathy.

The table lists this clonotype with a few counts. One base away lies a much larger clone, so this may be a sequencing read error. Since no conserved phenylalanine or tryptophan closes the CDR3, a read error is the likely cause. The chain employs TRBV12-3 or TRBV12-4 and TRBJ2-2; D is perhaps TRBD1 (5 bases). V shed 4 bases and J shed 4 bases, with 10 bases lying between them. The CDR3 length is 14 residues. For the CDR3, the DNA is TGTGCCAGCAGTTCGTCCAGGGTCACCGGGGAGCTGTTTCTT. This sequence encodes CASSSSRVTGELFL.

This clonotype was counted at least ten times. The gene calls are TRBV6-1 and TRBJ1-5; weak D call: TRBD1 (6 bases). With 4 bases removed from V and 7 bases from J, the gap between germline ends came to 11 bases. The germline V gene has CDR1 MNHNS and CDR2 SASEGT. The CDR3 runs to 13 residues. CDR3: CASSGRGWQPQHF. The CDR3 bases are TGTGCCAGCAGTGGCAGGGGATGGCAGCCCCAGCATTTT.

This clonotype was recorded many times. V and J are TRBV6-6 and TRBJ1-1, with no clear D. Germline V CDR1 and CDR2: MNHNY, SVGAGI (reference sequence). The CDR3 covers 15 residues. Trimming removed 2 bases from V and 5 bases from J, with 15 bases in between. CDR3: CASSYHPTVGTEAFF. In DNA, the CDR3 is TGTGCCAGCAGTTACCACCCGACGGTGGGGACTGAAGCTTTCTTT.

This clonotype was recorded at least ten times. CDR3 DNA: TGTGCCAGCAGTTATGGGACAGGGTCCTCCATAGGGCAGTACTTC. This gives the protein CASSYGTGSSIGQYF. The chain is built from TRBV6-1 and TRBJ2-7; 9 bases match TRBD1. The CDR3 runs 15 residues. Per germline, CDR1 MNHNS and CDR2 SASEGT. Trimming at V came to 5 bases and at J to 9 bases, leaving 14 bases not matched to a gene.

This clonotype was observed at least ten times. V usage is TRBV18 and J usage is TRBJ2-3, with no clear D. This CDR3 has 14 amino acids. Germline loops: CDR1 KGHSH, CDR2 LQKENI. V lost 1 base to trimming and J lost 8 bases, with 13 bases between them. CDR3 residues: CASSPLQPDGTQYF. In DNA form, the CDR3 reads TGTGCCAGCTCACCACTTCAGCCCGACGGTACGCAGTATTTT.

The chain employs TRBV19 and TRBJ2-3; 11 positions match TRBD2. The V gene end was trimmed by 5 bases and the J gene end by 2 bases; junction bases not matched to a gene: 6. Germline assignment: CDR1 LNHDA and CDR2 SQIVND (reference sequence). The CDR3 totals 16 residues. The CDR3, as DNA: TGTGCCAGTAGTGGGTTAGCGGGGGGGTTCACAGATACGCAGTATTTT. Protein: CASSGLAGGFTDTQYF.

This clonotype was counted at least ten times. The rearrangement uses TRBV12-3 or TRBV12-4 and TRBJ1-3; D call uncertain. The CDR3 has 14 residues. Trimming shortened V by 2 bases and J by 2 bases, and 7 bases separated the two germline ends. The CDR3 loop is CASSLNSPGNTIYF. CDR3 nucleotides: TGTGCCAGCAGTTTAAACTCACCTGGAAACACCATATATTTT.

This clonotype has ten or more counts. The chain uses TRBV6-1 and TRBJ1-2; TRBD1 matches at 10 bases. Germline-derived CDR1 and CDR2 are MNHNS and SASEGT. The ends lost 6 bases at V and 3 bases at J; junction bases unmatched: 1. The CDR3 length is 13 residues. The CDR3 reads CASRGTGDYGYTF. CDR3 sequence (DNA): TGTGCCAGCAGGGGGACAGGGGACTATGGCTACACCTTC.

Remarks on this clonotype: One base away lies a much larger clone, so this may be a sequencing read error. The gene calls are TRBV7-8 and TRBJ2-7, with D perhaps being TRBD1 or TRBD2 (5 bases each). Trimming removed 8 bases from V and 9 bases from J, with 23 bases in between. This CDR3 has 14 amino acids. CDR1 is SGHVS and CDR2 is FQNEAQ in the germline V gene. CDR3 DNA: TGTGCCAGCTCAGCTATGAGGGGTAGGAACGCGCAGTACTTC. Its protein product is CASSAMRGRNAQYF.